Included here is one T cell receptor beta chain sequence, with context. No antigen is known for it. The record has no base qualities; no much larger clone is one base away. Germline trimming amounts to 3 bases on V and 7 bases on J, with 7 as the count of junction bases outside the gene matches. Sequences MDHEN (CDR1) and SYDVKM (CDR2) are obtained from the germline V gene. The CDR3 measures 15 amino acids from cysteine to phenylalanine. Only CDR3 DNA is held: 45 bases, read in frame from base 1. The sample's time point, from its label and the paper: baseline before first vaccination. The vaccinee samples were drawn from two UK trials, COV001 and COV002, one of which was a single-blind randomized controlled phase 2/3 trial testing AZD1222 (ChAdOx1 nCoV-19) in healthy adults. Trial participant PBMC samples were collected at day 0 and day 28 after the second dose for TCRbeta chain sequencing. The CDR3 regions of human TCRbeta chains were analyzed by immunosequencing. The paper's data handling went like this. TCRs in the repertoires were compared against a reference library of SARS-CoV-2-specific TCRs that had been generated with the MIRA antigen-specificity platform. Breadth was defined as the fraction of unique TCRs that were SARS-CoV-2-associated, and depth was defined as the fraction of total T cells that were SARS-CoV-2-associated. Each spike-specific TCR was assigned to its reactive spike region and to a CD4 or CD8 class using the MIRA data. Log10-transformed breadth and depth values were compared by one-way ANOVA with Sidak's multiple comparisons tests. TCRdb provides this immuneACCESS table in a form limited to in-frame rearrangements. Some clones are lacking; in checked studies, under half of them reflect an unresolved V gene, and why the rest are absent is not known. Clone size and V and J calls were adopted from that table, with D and trimming inferred from the DNA. This sample is represented by approximately 120,000 clones; about 87% of them were singletons. The ten largest clonotypes hold roughly 4.5% of the sample.

This specimen belongs to a study of T cell responses to AZD1222 COVID-19 vaccine (dated by TCRdb to about 2021). Background on the whole study: Because spike-specific TCR depth and breadth did not differ between the two schedules, AZD1222 recipients who got a second dose at roughly 4 weeks were pooled with those who got a second dose at roughly 12 weeks. A total of 233 trial participants underwent TCR sequencing, of whom about 200 had received two doses of AZD1222 and about 26 had received two doses of the MenACWY control vaccine. Trial participants were enrolled by age into subgroups of 18-55, 56-69 and 70-plus years, and 148, 28 and 57 TCR-sequenced participants, respectively, were included in these subgroups.

Points the paper makes about the study in general: Conclusions about previously exposed vaccinees are limited because only six or seven AZD1222 recipients were SARS-CoV-2 seropositive at baseline. Most participants were white British and females outnumbered males, and the authors suggested that clonal diversity may have been underestimated. In the small 56-69-year group, the increase in depth fell short of significance, most likely because of low power. The vaccine-associated CD4 TCRs covered the entire spike protein, and the dominant responses fell in regions 160-218 and 743-854. After two AZD1222 doses, spike-specific TCR breadth and depth were significantly higher than at day 0 and than in MenACWY recipients. Because no day 14 peak-response samples were available, the repertoires could be characterized only after the peak T cell response. Reportedly, almost half of the unique spike-specific TCRs recognized epitopes lying outside the regions that are mutated in the B.1.351 and B.1.1.7 variants.

This specimen consisted of peripheral blood, obtained on day 0 of AZD1222 vaccination. This sequence uses TRBV28 and TRBJ1-5, with 9 junctional bases fitting TRBD1. This clonotype originated in an adult in good health. At the DNA level, the sequence is TGTGCCAGCAGTTTCAGGACAGGGGTCGAGCAGCCCCAGCATTTT. The resulting protein is CASSFRTGVEQPQHF.